This T cell receptor beta chain was captured in a study of T cell responses to AZD1222 COVID-19 vaccine. This clone appeared a single time. Antigen unknown. The table came from immunoSEQ multiplex PCR; TCRdb's copy has only in-frame clones and leaves some out. The table shows 95,000 to 150,000 clones, with about 87% occurring only once. Whole-study findings and limits: Spike-wide coverage was observed for vaccine-associated CD4 TCRs, with dominant responses at 160-218 and 743-854. Baseline testing showed seropositivity in only six AZD1222 recipients. Donors were largely white British and mainly female; clonal diversity was possibly underestimated. There were repertoire samples only from the period after the peak T cell response.

The sequencing used peripheral blood, collected on day 0 of AZD1222 vaccination. This receptor was obtained from an adult in good health.

The DNA for the CDR3 is TGTGCCAGTAGGAGGGCCCGGGCGGTCACTGAAGCTTTCTTT. As protein: CASRRARAVTEAFF. The rearrangement links TRBV19 to TRBJ1-1; D uncertain. Germline loops: CDR1 LNHDA, CDR2 SQIVND (reference sequence). The CDR3 extends over 14 amino acids. V was trimmed by 6 bases and J by 4 bases, leaving 15 bases between them.